The 22 T cell receptor beta chains presented below share a single source sample, sequenced in a study of technical replicates of blood from a handful of donors. Profiled with immunoSEQ multiplex PCR; TCRdb holds only in-frame clones, not every one. The sample has 60,000 to 90,000 clones, approximately 95% seen once. Sample: T cells isolated from PBMCs. Receptors originate from a human donor in good health.

This clone showed up just once. The V and J genes are TRBV7-8 and TRBJ1-2, with D perhaps matching TRBD1 (6 bases). This CDR3 region has 14 residues. V lost 2 bases and J lost 5, with 12 bases in between. Germline V gives CDR1 SGHVS, CDR2 FQNEAQ. CDR3 nucleotides: TGTGCCAGCAGCTTAAGGACAGCCCAGTATGGCTACACCTTC. As protein: CASSLRTAQYGYTF.

The chain joins TRBV2 to TRBJ2-5; maybe TRBD2 (5 bases). CDR3 length equals 12 residues. CDR1 SNHLY and CDR2 FYNNEI come from the germline V gene. The V end lost 6 bases, the J end lost 7 bases, and 12 bases lay between the germline ends. The CDR3, as DNA: TGTGCCAGCAGAGAGGTTGCGGGGACCCAGTACTTC. Translated, it gives CASREVAGTQYF.

The V and J genes are TRBV28 and TRBJ2-2, with D perhaps matching TRBD1 (6 bases). Per the germline V gene, CDR1 is MDHEN and CDR2 is SYDVKM. The ends were cut back, 5 bases at V and 6 bases at J, with 13 bases in the middle. The CDR3 runs 14 residues. CDR3 in DNA: TGTGCCAGCAGTGTCTTACAGGGATCCGGGGAGCTGTTTTTT. This translates into CASSVLQGSGELFF.

V usage is TRBV10-3 and J usage is TRBJ1-6, with no clear D. Trimming removed 8 bases from V and 7 bases from J, with 9 bases in between. The germline V gene has CDR1 ENHRY and CDR2 SYGVKD. The CDR3 spans 12 residues. DNA of the CDR3: TGTGCCATCGGTACCAGAAATTCACCCCTCCACTTT. It yields the protein CAIGTRNSPLHF.

J is TRBJ2-1 and V is TRBV11-2; 9 nucleotides match TRBD2. This CDR3 spans 17 amino acids. The germline V gene has CDR1 SGHAT and CDR2 FQNNGV. With V trimmed by 1 base and J by 7 bases, 11 bases remained unmatched. CDR3 DNA sequence: TGTGCCAGCAGCTTAGGTCTCCTAGCGGGGTTTAGGAATGAGCAGTTCTTC. Amino acids: CASSLGLLAGFRNEQFF.

This clone was picked up one time. The gene calls are TRBV19 and TRBJ1-2; possibly TRBD1 for D (6 bases). Germline V gene sequence: CDR1 LNHDA, CDR2 SQIVND (reference sequence). Trimming removed 5 bases from V and 6 bases from J, with 19 bases in between. The CDR3 has 15 amino acids. This CDR3 is CASSWGQLLHHGYTF. The CDR3 DNA is TGTGCCAGTAGTTGGGGGCAGCTCTTGCACCATGGCTACACCTTC.

V usage is TRBV6-5 and J usage is TRBJ1-1; D is unclear. V was clipped by 0 bases and J by 3 bases, with 11 bases between them. The CDR3 is made up of 15 amino acids. CDR1 and CDR2 (germline): MNHEY, SVGAGI. The CDR3 loop reads CASSYSGALYTEAFF. CDR3 coding DNA: TGTGCCAGCAGTTACTCGGGAGCGTTGTACACTGAAGCTTTCTTT.

The rearrangement joins TRBV18 to TRBJ1-5, with D uncertain. The CDR3 is 14 residues long. V was clipped by 2 bases and J by 10 bases, with 15 bases between them. Per germline, CDR1 KGHSH and CDR2 LQKENI. The CDR3 is CASSPEAGFYPQHF. The CDR3 nucleotides are TGTGCCAGCTCACCAGAGGCCGGATTTTACCCCCAGCATTTT. Using reference TRBV18 and TRBJ1-5 for the parts outside the CDR3, the full variable domain is NAGVMQNPRHLVRRRGQEARLRCSPMKGHSHVYWYRQLPEEGLKFMVYLQKENIIDESGMPKERFSAEFPKEGPSILRIQQVVRGDSAAYFCASSPEAGFYPQHFGDGTRLSIL.

This clone has only one observation. The rearrangement joins TRBV4-1 to TRBJ2-7, with D maybe TRBD2 (6 bases). In germline, CDR1 is MGHRA, CDR2 YSYEKL. Trimming cost V 0 bases and J 6 bases, with 15 bases left between them. CDR3 length: 15 amino acids. The chain's CDR3 is CASSQDPRRGGEQYF. CDR3 coding DNA: TGCGCCAGCAGCCAAGACCCACGGCGGGGAGGCGAGCAGTACTTC.

This chain links TRBV29-1 with TRBJ2-2; TRBD2 matches at 13 bases. This CDR3 comprises 15 residues. Germline V gene data show CDR1 as SQVTM and CDR2 as ANQGSEA. The V segment lost 6 bases and the J segment 1 base; nucleotides outside the gene matches: 2. The CDR3 loop reads CSVGLAGLNTGELFF. CDR3 DNA: TGCAGCGTGGGACTAGCGGGATTGAACACCGGGGAGCTGTTTTTT.

The chain is built from TRBV9 and TRBJ1-3, with 8 bases fitting TRBD1. Per the germline V gene, CDR1 is SGDLS and CDR2 is YYNGEE. The CDR3 totals 15 residues. The ends lost 2 bases at V and 4 bases at J; junction bases unmatched: 5. This CDR3 reads CASSVSRGPGNTIYF. CDR3 DNA: TGTGCCAGCAGCGTTAGCAGGGGGCCCGGAAACACCATATATTTT.

This chain links TRBV7-9 with TRBJ2-6; possible D gene TRBD2, 5 bases. V shed 1 base and J shed 4 bases, with 14 bases lying between them. CDR3 size: 17 residues. Germline CDR1 and CDR2: SEHNR and FQNEAQ (reference sequence). The CDR3 protein is CASSLGEGLAGANVLTF. CDR3 DNA sequence: TGTGCCAGCAGCTTAGGTGAGGGTTTGGCCGGGGCCAACGTCCTGACTTTC. Complete variable domain (other parts from reference TRBV7-9 and TRBJ2-6): DTGVSQNPRHKITKRGQNVTFRCDPISEHNRLYWYRQTLGQGPEFLTYFQNEAQLEKSRLLSDRFSAERPKGSFSTLEIQRTEQGDSAMYLCASSLGEGLAGANVLTFGAGSRLTVL.

V usage is TRBV6-6 and J usage is TRBJ2-5; no clear D. The germline V gene encodes CDR1 MNHNY and CDR2 SVGAGI (reference sequence). The CDR3 sequence is 13 residues long. Between the trimmed V and J ends, which lost 0 bases and 4 bases, there was a span of 6 bases. The CDR3 loop is CASSYSRRETQYF. CDR3 nucleotides: TGTGCCAGCAGTTACTCACGGAGAGAGACCCAGTACTTC.

A single count supports this clone. V usage is TRBV11-3 and J usage is TRBJ1-1, with 8 bases identical to TRBD1. The CDR3 contains 16 residues. Unmatched junction bases numbered 7, after V lost 1 base and J lost 3 bases. CDR1 is SGHNT, CDR2 YENEEA, per germline. The CDR3: CASSLGTGRSDTEAFF. The CDR3 region has the DNA TGTGCCAGCAGCTTAGGGACAGGGAGGAGCGACACTGAAGCTTTCTTT.

This clone was counted once. The chain joins TRBV10-1 to TRBJ2-3; 10 nucleotides match TRBD2. J gave up 3 bases and V 1 base, and 4 bases lay outside the gene matches. The CDR3 sequence is 16 residues long. In germline, CDR1 is WNHNN, CDR2 SYGVQD (reference sequence). For the CDR3, the DNA is TGCGCCAGCAGTGAGTGGGGACTAGCGTATACAGATACGCAGTATTTT. Its translation: CASSEWGLAYTDTQYF.

J is TRBJ2-1 and V is TRBV30, with 11 bases lining up with TRBD2. This CDR3 has 15 amino acids. V trimming: 0 bases; J trimming: 7 bases; junction bases outside the gene matches: 5. In germline, CDR1 is GTSNPN, CDR2 SVGIG (reference sequence). CDR3 amino acids: CAWSVGLAGGNEQFF. CDR3 nucleotide sequence: TGTGCCTGGAGTGTCGGGCTAGCGGGGGGAAATGAGCAGTTCTTC.

The gene calls are TRBV6-5 and TRBJ1-2, with D hard to call. Germline V gives CDR1 MNHEY, CDR2 SVGAGI. The CDR3 has 13 residues. V was cut by 2 bases and J by 5 bases, with 9 bases left in between. In DNA, the CDR3 is TGTGCCAGCAGTTACACAGAGAGTTATGGCTACACCTTC. Its translation: CASSYTESYGYTF.

This clone was detected only once. The gene calls are TRBV5-4 and TRBJ1-4; TRBD1 matches 9 bases. The V and J ends lost 0 bases and 8 bases, in that order; junction bases with no gene match: 11. There are 17 residues in the CDR3. CDR1 SGHNT and CDR2 YYREEE come from the germline V gene (reference sequence). Written as DNA, the CDR3 is TGTGCCAGCAGCTTGGGCGGACAGGGGACGAGAGGCGAAAAACTGTTTTTT. The encoded protein is CASSLGGQGTRGEKLFF.

The rearrangement uses TRBV6-1 and TRBJ2-7; weak D call: TRBD1 (5 bases). This CDR3 contains 13 residues. CDR1 MNHNS and CDR2 SASEGT come from the germline V gene. V was cut by 6 bases and J by 0 bases, with 9 bases left in between. The DNA for the CDR3 is TGTGCCAGCAGGACAGCCAGCTCCTACGAGCAGTACTTC. It specifies CASRTASSYEQYF.

This chain uses TRBV5-1 with TRBJ2-1, with D possibly being TRBD1 (5 bases). The CDR3 contains 14 residues. V shed 4 bases and J shed 5 bases, with 13 bases lying between them. Germline V gene sequence: CDR1 SGHRS, CDR2 YFSETQ. CDR3 protein: CASSLAGLDNEQFF. In nucleotides, the CDR3 is TGCGCCAGCAGCCTGGCAGGGCTAGACAATGAGCAGTTCTTC.

The genes are TRBV10-2 and TRBJ1-6; 8 bases match TRBD1. The CDR3 sequence is 15 residues long. V dropped 4 bases and J dropped 10; count of bases not matched to a gene: 9. Germline V gene data show CDR1 as WSHSY and CDR2 as SAAADI. CDR3 DNA sequence: TGCGCCAGCAGTGTAACAGGGGGAGAGGGATCACCCCTCCACTTT. Translated, it gives CASSVTGGEGSPLHF.

The rearrangement uses TRBV9 and TRBJ1-3, with D possibly matching TRBD1 (6 bases). The germline V gene has CDR1 SGDLS and CDR2 YYNGEE. The length of the CDR3 is 16 residues. The V and J ends lost 0 bases and 0 bases respectively, with 10 bases between them. The CDR3 bases are TGTGCCAGCAGCGTAGGGAACAGGGACTCTGGAAACACCATATATTTT. As protein: CASSVGNRDSGNTIYF.